These 18 T cell receptor beta chains originate from one sample sequenced in a study of CD8 T cells in Susac syndrome. Reverse transcription used about 0.5 to 1 ug RNA and random hexamers. Using its own MiXCR run on the immunoSEQ multiplex PCR reads, TCRdb lists one record per CDR3 protein. This sample carries under 200,000 distinct CDR3 sequences, approximately 94% of them seen once, and the ten largest clones take roughly 0.12%. Sequenced material: CD4+ T cells from PBMCs. These receptor sequences come from a human donor with Susac syndrome.

V is TRBV19 and J is TRBJ2-3; 12 positions match TRBD1. The CDR3 has 17 amino acids. Looked up from germline, CDR1 is LNHDA and CDR2 is SQIVND (reference sequence). V lost 3 bases and J lost 0; bases outside the gene matches: 4. The CDR3 loop reads CASSIGTGGPSTDTQYF. CDR3 in DNA: TGTGCCAGTAGTATTGGGACAGGGGGCCCGAGCACAGATACGCAGTATTTT.

The chain links TRBV6-5 to TRBJ2-3; D remains unclear. V gave up 0 bases and J gave up 5 bases, with 3 bases separating them. This CDR3 has 12 residues. The germline gives CDR1 MNHEY, CDR2 SVGAGI. CDR3 in amino acids: CASSYSEDTQYF. For the CDR3, the DNA is TGTGCCAGCAGTTACTCCGAAGATACGCAGTATTTT.

The V gene is TRBV20-1, the J gene TRBJ2-3, with 8 bases that match TRBD2. This CDR3 spans 16 amino acids. CDR1 and CDR2 from the germline V gene are DFQATT and SNEGSKA (reference sequence). J lost 2 bases, V lost 0 bases, and 7 bases had no gene match. The CDR3 loop reads CSARDGAGGFTDTQYF. The CDR3 DNA is TGCAGTGCTAGAGATGGGGCGGGGGGCTTCACAGATACGCAGTATTTT.

This clonotype was counted a single time. CDR3 DNA: TGTGCCAGCAGTTACGGGCCAGCTTACTCCTACGAGCAGTACTTC. Translating it yields CASSYGPAYSYEQYF. The V gene is TRBV6-5, the J gene TRBJ2-7; D not resolved. From germline, CDR1 is MNHEY and CDR2 SVGAGI. V lost 2 bases, J lost 0 bases, and 11 bases lay in between. The CDR3 loop spans 15 amino acids.

The chain recombines TRBV7-2 with TRBJ2-1, with 8 bases fitting TRBD2. J lost 10 bases, V lost 5 bases, and 13 bases had no gene match. The CDR3 length is 15 residues. Germline V gene data show CDR1 as SGHTA and CDR2 as FQGNSA. This CDR3 is CASSPLVAGRGEQFF. The CDR3 DNA reads as TGTGCCAGCAGCCCCCTGGTAGCGGGGCGGGGGGAGCAGTTCTTC.

The J gene is TRBJ2-5, the V gene TRBV20-1, with 8 bases that match TRBD2. Germline CDR1 DFQATT, CDR2 SNEGSKA (reference sequence). Losses at the gene ends were 6 bases for V and 5 bases for J; bases not matched to a gene: 14. This CDR3 contains 15 residues. CDR3 nucleotides: TGCAGTGCCAGGGGTCTTGGCGGGGGGTTGGAGACCCAGTACTTC. Translating it yields CSARGLGGGLETQYF.

The rearrangement joins TRBV9 to TRBJ1-3; D not certain. V was cut by 0 bases and J by 0 bases, with 7 bases left in between. In germline, CDR1 is SGDLS, CDR2 YYNGEE. This CDR3 has 15 residues. The CDR3 loop reads CASSVVPGSGNTIYF. CDR3 sequence (DNA): TGTGCCAGCAGCGTAGTCCCGGGCTCTGGAAACACCATATATTTT.

This sequence joins TRBV2 and TRBJ2-1; TRBD2 matches at 14 bases. This CDR3 region has 16 residues. Germline V gene sequence: CDR1 SNHLY, CDR2 FYNNEI. The junction had 6 bases not matched to a gene; V was cut back by 4 bases and J by 7 bases. CDR3 nucleotide sequence: TGTGCCAGCAGTGGACTAGCGGGGGGGGCTCTGAATGAGCAGTTCTTC. Translated: CASSGLAGGALNEQFF.

This chain links TRBV19 with TRBJ1-5; TRBD1 might be the D (6 bases). The V gene lost 2 bases and the J gene lost 2 bases, with 10 bases spanning the gap. Germline CDR1 and CDR2: LNHDA and SQIVND (reference sequence). This CDR3 is 15 amino acids long. CDR3 nucleotides: TGTGCCAGTAGTATACGAGGGGGGGGCAATCAGCCCCAGCATTTT. It is translated as CASSIRGGGNQPQHF.

V is TRBV7-8 and J is TRBJ2-7; D remains unclear. From germline, CDR1 is SGHVS and CDR2 FQNEAQ. CDR3 size: 14 residues. The ends were cut back, 5 bases at V and 3 bases at J, with 14 bases in the middle. CDR3 residues: CASSLGNSYYEQYF. As DNA, the CDR3 is TGTGCCAGCAGCCTGGGGAATAGTTACTACGAGCAGTACTTC.

A single count supports this clonotype. The V and J genes are TRBV7-9 and TRBJ2-5, with D perhaps TRBD1 (5 bases). Between the trimmed V and J ends, which lost 3 bases and 4 bases, there was a span of 12 bases. From germline, CDR1 is SEHNR and CDR2 FQNEAQ (reference sequence). The CDR3 runs to 14 residues. The CDR3 DNA sequence: TGTGCCAGCAGCTTCTTTGGGGCCCCAGAGACCCAGTACTTC. Translated, it gives CASSFFGAPETQYF.

This chain links TRBV6-5 with TRBJ2-7; TRBD1 might be the D (6 bases). The CDR3 contains 13 residues. Germline assignment: CDR1 MNHEY and CDR2 SVGAGI. The germline V and J ends were trimmed by 6 bases and 0 bases, with 9 bases remaining between them. CDR3 nucleotide sequence: TGTGCCAGCAGCGGACAGTTCTCCTACGAGCAGTACTTC. As protein: CASSGQFSYEQYF.

This chain links TRBV29-1 with TRBJ1-6; the D is unclear. The CDR3 length is 14 residues. CDR1 is SQVTM, CDR2 ANQGSEA, per germline. The germline V and J ends were trimmed by 8 bases and 6 bases, with 17 bases remaining between them. CDR3 in amino acids: CSHPRWARNSPLHF. In DNA, the CDR3 is TGCAGCCACCCTAGGTGGGCGCGTAATTCACCCCTCCACTTT. The full variable domain, in which reference TRBV29-1 and TRBJ1-6 provide the parts outside the CDR3, is SAVISQKPSRDICQRGTSLTIQCQVDSQVTMMFWYRQQPGQSLTLIATANQGSEATYESGFVIDKFPISRPNLTFSTLTVSNMSPEDSSIYLCSHPRWARNSPLHFGNGTRLTVT.

CDR3 DNA: TGTGCCAGCAGCAAGCCAGGGCTTGGCACTGAAGCTTTCTTT. Translation: CASSKPGLGTEAFF. The rearrangement links TRBV21-1 to TRBJ1-1; the D call TRBD1 from the table was never checked on the DNA. TRBV21-1 has pseudogene status. There are 14 residues in the CDR3.

The J gene is TRBJ2-1, the V gene TRBV20-1; D gene ambiguous. The germline V gene has CDR1 DFQATT and CDR2 SNEGSKA (reference sequence). CDR3 length: 14 residues. The V gene lost 6 bases and the J gene lost 2 bases, with 14 bases spanning the gap. Here the CDR3 reads CSAPTRIPYNEQFF. For the CDR3, the DNA is TGCAGTGCCCCTACTCGCATCCCCTACAATGAGCAGTTCTTC.

The chain recombines TRBV9 with TRBJ1-5, with D tentatively TRBD1 (5 bases). Deletions cut 3 bases from V and 2 bases from J, with 12 bases between. Germline V gives CDR1 SGDLS, CDR2 YYNGEE. The CDR3 extends over 15 amino acids. CDR3 sequence: CASSALDTRNQPQHF. DNA for the CDR3: TGTGCCAGCAGCGCCTTGGACACCCGCAATCAGCCCCAGCATTTT.

DNA of the CDR3: TGCAGCGTCAACCGTGTGGGGGGAGAGACCCAGTACTTC. This gives the protein CSVNRVGGETQYF. The rearrangement uses TRBV29-1 and TRBJ2-5; TRBD2 might be the D (6 bases). The CDR3 is 13 residues long. The germline CDR1 and CDR2 sequences are SQVTM and ANQGSEA. V dropped 6 bases and J dropped 4 bases, with 15 bases sitting between them.

The gene calls are TRBV7-8 and TRBJ2-1, with 7 positions matching TRBD1. The CDR3 covers 15 residues. The germline V gene encodes CDR1 SGHVS and CDR2 FQNEAQ. The trim removed 4 bases at V and 1 base at J, leaving 4 bases unmatched. The chain's CDR3 is CASSWTGDSYNEQFF. CDR3 nucleotide sequence: TGTGCCAGCAGCTGGACAGGCGATTCCTACAATGAGCAGTTCTTC.